This T cell receptor (beta chain) was identified in a study of response to subunit inactivated influenza vaccine. CDR1 and CDR2 from the germline V gene are LGHDT and YNNKEL (reference sequence). The CDR3 extends over 16 amino acids. The V end was cut by 3 bases, the J end by 1 base, with 15 bases between. Ten or more counts support this clonotype. As yet, its antigen is unknown. MiXCR, applied by TCRdb to the RT-PCR reads, yields one record per CDR3 protein. The sample lists approximately 520,000 distinct CDR3 sequences, approximately 15% occurring once. Study observations and caveats: That few new T cells are recruited by each seasonal influenza vaccination was the authors' suggestion.

The sample was CD4+ T cells sorted from PBMCs, taken 23 months after vaccination. This receptor was taken from a man aged 50 to 69 who received an inactivated influenza vaccine. This chain connects TRBV3-1 to TRBJ1-1; D gene unclear. CDR3 protein: CASSHYQDLGNTEAFF. The CDR3 coding sequence is TGTGCCAGCAGCCACTATCAAGATCTGGGGAACACTGAAGCTTTCTTT.